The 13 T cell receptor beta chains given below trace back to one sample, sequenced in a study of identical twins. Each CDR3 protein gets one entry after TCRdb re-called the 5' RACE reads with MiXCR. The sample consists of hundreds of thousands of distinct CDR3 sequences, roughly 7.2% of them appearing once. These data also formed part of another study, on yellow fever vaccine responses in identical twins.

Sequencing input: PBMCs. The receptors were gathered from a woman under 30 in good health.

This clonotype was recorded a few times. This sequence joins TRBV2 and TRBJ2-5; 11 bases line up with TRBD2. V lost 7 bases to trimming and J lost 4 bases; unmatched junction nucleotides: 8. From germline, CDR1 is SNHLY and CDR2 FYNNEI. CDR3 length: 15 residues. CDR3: CASKLLAGVGETQYF. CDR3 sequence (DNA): TGTGCCAGCAAGTTACTAGCGGGAGTTGGAGAGACCCAGTACTTC.

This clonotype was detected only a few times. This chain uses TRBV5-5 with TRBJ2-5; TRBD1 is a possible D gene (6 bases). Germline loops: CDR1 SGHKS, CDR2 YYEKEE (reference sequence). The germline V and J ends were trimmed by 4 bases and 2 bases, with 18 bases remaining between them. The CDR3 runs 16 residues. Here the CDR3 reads CASSLYPQGPQETQYF. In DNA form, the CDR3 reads TGTGCCAGCAGCCTATACCCACAGGGTCCTCAAGAGACCCAGTACTTC.

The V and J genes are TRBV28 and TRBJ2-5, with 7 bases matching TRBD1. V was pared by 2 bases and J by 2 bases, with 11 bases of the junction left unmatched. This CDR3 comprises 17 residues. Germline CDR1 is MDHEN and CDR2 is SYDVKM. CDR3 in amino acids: CASSLLNFGTEQETQYF. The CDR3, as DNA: TGTGCCAGCAGTTTACTCAACTTTGGGACAGAACAAGAGACCCAGTACTTC.

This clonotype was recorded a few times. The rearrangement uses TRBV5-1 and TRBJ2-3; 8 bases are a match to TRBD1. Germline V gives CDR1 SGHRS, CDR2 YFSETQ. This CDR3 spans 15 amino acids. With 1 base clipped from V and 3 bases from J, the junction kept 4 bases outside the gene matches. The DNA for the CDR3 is TGCGCCAGCAGCTTGAACAGGGGGACTACAGATACGCAGTATTTT. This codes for CASSLNRGTTDTQYF.

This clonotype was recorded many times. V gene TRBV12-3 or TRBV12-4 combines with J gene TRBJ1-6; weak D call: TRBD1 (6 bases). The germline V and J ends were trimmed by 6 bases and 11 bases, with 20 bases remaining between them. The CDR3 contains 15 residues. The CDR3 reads CASSNRGAGGAPLHF. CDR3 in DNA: TGTGCCAGCAGCAATAGGGGGGCCGGTGGGGCACCCCTCCACTTT.

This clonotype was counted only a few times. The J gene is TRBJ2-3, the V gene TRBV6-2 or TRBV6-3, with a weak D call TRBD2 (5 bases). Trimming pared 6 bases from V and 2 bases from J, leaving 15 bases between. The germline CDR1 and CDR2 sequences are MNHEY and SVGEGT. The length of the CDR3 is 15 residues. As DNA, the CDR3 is TGTGCCAGCAGAGAGGACTCCTTTGACACAGATACGCAGTATTTT. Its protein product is CASREDSFDTDTQYF.

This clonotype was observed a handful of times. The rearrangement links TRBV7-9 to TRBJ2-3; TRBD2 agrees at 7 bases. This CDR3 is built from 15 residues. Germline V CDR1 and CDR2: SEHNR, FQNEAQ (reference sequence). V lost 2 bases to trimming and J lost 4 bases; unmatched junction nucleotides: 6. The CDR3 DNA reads TGTGCCAGCAGCTTATCGGGCGGGAGTCCAGATACGCAGTATTTT. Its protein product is CASSLSGGSPDTQYF.

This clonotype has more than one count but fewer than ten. The CDR3 region has the DNA TGTGCCAGCAGCTTAGCGTTTGAAGGGCGAATCCCACTTGAGCAGTTCTTC. Translating gives CASSLAFEGRIPLEQFF. The chain combines TRBV7-9 with TRBJ2-1; D is unresolved. V lost 0 bases, J lost 9 bases, and 21 bases lay in between. The CDR3 runs 17 residues. Germline CDR1 reads SEHNR; CDR2 reads FQNEAQ (reference sequence).

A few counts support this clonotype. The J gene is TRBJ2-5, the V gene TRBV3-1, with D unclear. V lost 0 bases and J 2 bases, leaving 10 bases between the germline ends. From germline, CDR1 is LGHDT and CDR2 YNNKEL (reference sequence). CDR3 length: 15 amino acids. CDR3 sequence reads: CASSQDVQQQETQYF. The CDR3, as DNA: TGTGCCAGCAGCCAAGATGTGCAGCAACAAGAGACCCAGTACTTC.

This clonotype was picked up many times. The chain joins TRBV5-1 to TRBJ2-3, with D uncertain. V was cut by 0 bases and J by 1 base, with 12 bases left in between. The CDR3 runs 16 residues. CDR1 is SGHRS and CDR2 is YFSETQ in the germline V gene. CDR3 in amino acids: CASSLEPVGGTDTQYF. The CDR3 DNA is TGCGCCAGCAGCTTGGAGCCTGTCGGTGGCACAGATACGCAGTATTTT.

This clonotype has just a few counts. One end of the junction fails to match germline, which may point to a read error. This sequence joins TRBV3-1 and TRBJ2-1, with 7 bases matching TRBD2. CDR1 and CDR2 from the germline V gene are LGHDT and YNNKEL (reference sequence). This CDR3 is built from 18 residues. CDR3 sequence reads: CASSQYLASGYSYNEQFF. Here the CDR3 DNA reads TGTGCCAGCAGCCAATACCTCGCTAGCGGATACTCCTACAACGAGCAGTTCTTC.

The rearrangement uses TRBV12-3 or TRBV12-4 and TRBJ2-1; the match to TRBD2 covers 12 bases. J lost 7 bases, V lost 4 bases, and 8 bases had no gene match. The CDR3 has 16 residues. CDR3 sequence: CASSWRTSGIGNEQFF. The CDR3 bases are TGTGCCAGCAGTTGGAGGACTAGCGGGATCGGGAATGAGCAGTTCTTC.

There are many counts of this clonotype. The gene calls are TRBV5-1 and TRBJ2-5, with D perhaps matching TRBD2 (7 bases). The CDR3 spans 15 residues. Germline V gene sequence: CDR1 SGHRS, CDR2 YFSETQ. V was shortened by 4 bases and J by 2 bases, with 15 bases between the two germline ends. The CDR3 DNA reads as TGCGCCAGCAGCCCCTGGGAGGGGGAACAAGAGACCCAGTACTTC. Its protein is CASSPWEGEQETQYF.